The sequence of this T cell receptor (beta chain) was determined in a study of blood T cell repertoires in COVID-19. In the study overall: Samples came from the United States, Italy and Spain, spanning acute and convalescent COVID-19. Sample material is recorded as cDNA or gDNA derived from T cells, B-cell-depleted T cells, or PBMCs.

Authors' processing steps: By means of reference gene primer amplification, nucleated cell counts were estimated. Produced via immunoSEQ multiplex PCR; TCRdb's table is partial and in-frame only. The D gene and trimming were derived from the DNA, and the V and J assignments and clone size from that table. This sample has 250,000 or so clones, with 86% found just once. After removal of 7 bases from V and 4 bases from J, the junction contained 12 bases not matched to a gene. This CDR3 is 15 amino acids long. CDR1 is MNHEY and CDR2 is SMNVEV in the germline V gene (reference sequence). This chain uses TRBV27 with TRBJ1-2; 7 bases match TRBD1. The sample taken for sequencing was peripheral blood. The source is a man under 40 with active or convalescent COVID-19. The CDR3: CASTSMRGPGYGYTF. In nucleotides, the CDR3 is TGTGCCAGCACCTCGATGAGGGGGCCGGGCTATGGCTACACCTTC.